This TCR beta chain came from a study of blood T cell repertoires in COVID-19. On the study more broadly: The origin of the acute and convalescent COVID-19 samples was the United States, Italy and Spain.

This CDR3 contains 14 residues. The V end was cut by 7 bases, the J end by 1 base, with 15 bases between. Looked up from germline, CDR1 is SGHKS and CDR2 is YYEKEE (reference sequence). In the study's own analysis: Nucleated cell counts were estimated from reference gene primer amplification. The data were produced by immunoSEQ multiplex PCR, yet TCRdb's version contains in-frame clones alone and is incomplete. D and trimming were read from the DNA, whereas the V and J calls and clone size are those reported in that table. The sample contains 30,000 to 40,000 clones, 85% to 90% of which appear only once. This clone was found once.

The sequencing sample was made of peripheral blood. The clonotype originates from a man between 65 and 85 years old with active COVID-19. The rearrangement uses TRBV5-5 and TRBJ2-7, with D tentatively TRBD1 (6 bases). This CDR3 reads CASHWGPRSYEQYF. CDR3 nucleotide sequence: TGTGCCAGCCACTGGGGGCCTAGGTCCTACGAGCAGTACTTC.